The 11 T cell receptor beta chains in this list originate from one sample, sequenced in a study of blood T cell repertoires in COVID-19. TCRdb's table, derived via immunoSEQ multiplex PCR, lists solely in-frame clones and lacks some. The sample shows 75,000 to 95,000 clones, about 90% of them seen only once. The source material was peripheral blood. Receptors originate from a man in his forties or fifties with active COVID-19.

The V gene is TRBV6-4, the J gene TRBJ2-2; 7 bases agree with TRBD1. The CDR3 spans 15 residues. CDR1 is MRHNA and CDR2 is SNTAGT in the germline V gene. Losses at the gene ends were 8 bases for V and 3 bases for J; bases not matched to a gene: 9. CDR3 protein: CASGRTGSDTGELFF. In DNA form, the CDR3 reads TGTGCCAGCGGTAGGACAGGCTCGGACACCGGGGAGCTGTTTTTT.

The count of this clone is one. The chain links TRBV12-5 to TRBJ2-5, with TRBD1 identical over 12 bases. Trimming at V came to 5 bases and at J to 5 bases, leaving 15 bases not matched to a gene. This CDR3 contains 18 residues. Germline V lookup: CDR1 LGHNT, CDR2 FRNRAP. CDR3 sequence (DNA): TGTGCTAGTGGTGAAGGGGGCTCTCGGGACAGGGGGCTTGAGACCCAGTACTTC. Translation gives CASGEGGSRDRGLETQYF. The whole variable domain, remainder taken from reference TRBV12-5 and TRBJ2-5, is DARVTQTPRHKVTEMGQEVTMRCQPILGHNTVFWYRQTMMQGLELLAYFRNRAPLDDSGMPKDRFSAEMPDATLATLKIQPSEPRDSAVYFCASGEGGSRDRGLETQYFGPGTRLLVL.

The genes are TRBV19 and TRBJ2-1; 12 bases align to TRBD1. Trimming at V came to 7 bases and at J to 9 bases, leaving 7 bases not matched to a gene. CDR1 and CDR2 from the germline V gene are LNHDA and SQIVND (reference sequence). The CDR3 has 14 residues. Here the CDR3 reads CASTLGTGGFEQFF. The CDR3 region has the DNA TGTGCCAGTACCCTTGGGACAGGGGGCTTTGAGCAGTTCTTC.

CDR3 sequence reads: CASSEGTSGRRDIQYF. CDR3 bases: TGTGCCAGCAGCGAGGGGACTAGCGGGAGGAGGGACATTCAGTACTTC. The V call is TRBV5-4, the J call TRBJ2-4; 15 bases map to TRBD2. The CDR3 contains 16 residues. V lost 4 bases and J lost 8; bases outside the gene matches: 7. Germline V gene data show CDR1 as SGHNT and CDR2 as YYREEE (reference sequence).

The J gene is TRBJ1-1, the V gene TRBV18; no definite D call. V lost 6 bases and J 0 bases, leaving 8 bases between the germline ends. Germline CDR1 is KGHSH and CDR2 is LQKENI. The CDR3 length is 13 residues. CDR3 nucleotides: TGTGCCAGCTCTCGAGTCCTGAACACTGAAGCTTTCTTT. Translating it yields CASSRVLNTEAFF.

The V gene is TRBV2, the J gene TRBJ2-2, with 8 bases fitting TRBD1. This CDR3 comprises 14 residues. Germline CDR1 SNHLY, CDR2 FYNNEI. V dropped 4 bases and J dropped 4; count of bases not matched to a gene: 2. DNA of the CDR3: TGTGCCAGCAGTGGGACAGGGTCCACCGGGGAGCTGTTTTTT. Translating gives CASSGTGSTGELFF.

In its sample, this clone was seen a few times. The CDR3 region has the DNA TGTGCCTTAATGGCAGGCTCGGCACCCCTCCACTTT. Its translation is CALMAGSAPLHF. The J gene is TRBJ1-6, the V gene TRBV30; D remains ambiguous. Germline V gene lookup returns CDR1 GTSNPN and CDR2 SVGIG (reference sequence). There are 12 residues in the CDR3. V was trimmed by 7 bases and J by 11 bases, leaving 15 bases between them.

This chain connects TRBV6-6 to TRBJ2-3, with a tentative D call TRBD1 (5 bases). The V gene's germline CDR1 is MNHNY and CDR2 SVGAGI (reference sequence). V lost 6 bases, J lost 6 bases, and 16 bases lay in between. The CDR3 runs 14 residues. The CDR3 reads CASSPLGLRDTQYF. In nucleotides, the CDR3 is TGTGCCAGCAGCCCCTTGGGGCTCAGGGATACGCAGTATTTT.

The chain links TRBV11-2 to TRBJ2-5; D is undetermined. This CDR3 is built from 14 residues. Germline V gene sequence: CDR1 SGHAT, CDR2 FQNNGV. V dropped 3 bases and J dropped 8 bases, with 16 bases sitting between them. The CDR3 spells CASSFQTDKRTQYF. In DNA form, the CDR3 reads TGTGCCAGCAGCTTTCAAACTGATAAGAGAACCCAGTACTTC.

The chain employs TRBV6-1 and TRBJ2-3, with D tentatively TRBD2 (5 bases). Trimming removed 0 bases at V and 6 bases at J, with 10 bases between. The germline CDR1 and CDR2 sequences are MNHNS and SASEGT. This CDR3 has 14 residues. CDR3 residues: CASSEAGVGDTQYF. CDR3 bases: TGTGCCAGCAGTGAAGCGGGAGTCGGCGATACGCAGTATTTT.

The gene calls are TRBV5-1 and TRBJ2-1, with 9 bases fitting TRBD1. Per the germline V gene, CDR1 is SGHRS and CDR2 is YFSETQ. The CDR3 is 16 amino acids. V shed 0 bases and J 8 bases; nucleotides not matched to a gene: 9. The CDR3 loop is CASSLDRGRLGHEQFF. The CDR3 DNA reads TGCGCCAGCAGCTTGGACAGGGGGCGGTTAGGGCATGAGCAGTTCTTC. Full variable domain (rest looked up from reference TRBV5-1 and TRBJ2-1): KAGVTQTPRYLIKTRGQQVTLSCSPISGHRSVSWYQQTPGQGLQFLFEYFSETQRNKGNFPGRFSGRQFSNSRSEMNVSTLELGDSALYLCASSLDRGRLGHEQFFGPGTRLTVL.